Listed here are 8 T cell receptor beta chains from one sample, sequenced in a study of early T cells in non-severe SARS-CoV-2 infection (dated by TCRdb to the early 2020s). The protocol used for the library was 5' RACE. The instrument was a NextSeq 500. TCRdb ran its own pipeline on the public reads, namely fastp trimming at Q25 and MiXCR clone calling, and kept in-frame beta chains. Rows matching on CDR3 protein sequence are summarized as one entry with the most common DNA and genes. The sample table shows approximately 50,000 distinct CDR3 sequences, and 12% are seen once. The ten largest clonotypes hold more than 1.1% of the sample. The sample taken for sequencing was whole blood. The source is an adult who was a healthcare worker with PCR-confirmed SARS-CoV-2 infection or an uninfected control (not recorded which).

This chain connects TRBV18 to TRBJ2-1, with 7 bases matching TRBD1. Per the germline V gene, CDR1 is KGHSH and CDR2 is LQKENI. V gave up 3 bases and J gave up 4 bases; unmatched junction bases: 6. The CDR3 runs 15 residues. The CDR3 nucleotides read TGTGCCAGCTCACCTGTTAGGGGGCCATACAATGAGCAGTTCTTC. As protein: CASSPVRGPYNEQFF.

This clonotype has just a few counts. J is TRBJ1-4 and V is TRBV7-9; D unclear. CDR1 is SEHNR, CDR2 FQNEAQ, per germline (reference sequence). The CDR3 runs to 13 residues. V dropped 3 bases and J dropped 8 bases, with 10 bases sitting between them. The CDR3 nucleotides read TGTGCCAGCAGCTTCCTAATGGGGGAAAAACTGTTTTTT. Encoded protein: CASSFLMGEKLFF.

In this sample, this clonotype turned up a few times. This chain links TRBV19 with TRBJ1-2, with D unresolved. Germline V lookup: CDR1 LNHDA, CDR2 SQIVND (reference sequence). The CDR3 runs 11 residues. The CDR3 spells CGTGTNYGYTF. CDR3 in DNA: TGTGGGACGGGAACCAACTATGGCTACACCTTC.

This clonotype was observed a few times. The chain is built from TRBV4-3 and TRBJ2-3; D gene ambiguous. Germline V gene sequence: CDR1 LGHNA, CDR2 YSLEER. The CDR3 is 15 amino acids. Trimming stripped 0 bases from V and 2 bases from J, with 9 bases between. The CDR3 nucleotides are TGCGCCAGCAGCCAAGATGGTGGCACCACAGATACGCAGTATTTT. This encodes CASSQDGGTTDTQYF.

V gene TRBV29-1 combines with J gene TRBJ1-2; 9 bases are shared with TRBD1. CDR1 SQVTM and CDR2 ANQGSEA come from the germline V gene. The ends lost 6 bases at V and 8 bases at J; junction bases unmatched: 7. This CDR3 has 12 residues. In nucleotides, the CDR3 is TGCAGCGTGCCACAGGGGGCGGAAGGCTACACCTTC. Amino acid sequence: CSVPQGAEGYTF.

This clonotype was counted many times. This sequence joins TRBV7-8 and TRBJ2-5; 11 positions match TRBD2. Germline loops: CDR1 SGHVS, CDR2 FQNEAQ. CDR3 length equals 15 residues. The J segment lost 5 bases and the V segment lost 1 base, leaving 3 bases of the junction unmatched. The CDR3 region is CASSLVAGGRETQYF. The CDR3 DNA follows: TGTGCCAGCAGCTTAGTAGCGGGGGGGCGTGAGACCCAGTACTTC. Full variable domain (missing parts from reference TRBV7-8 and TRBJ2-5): GAGVSQSPRYKVAKRGQDVALRCDPISGHVSLFWYQQALGQGPEFLTYFQNEAQLDKSGLPSDRFFAERPEGSVSTLKIQRTQQEDSAVYLCASSLVAGGRETQYFGPGTRLLVL.

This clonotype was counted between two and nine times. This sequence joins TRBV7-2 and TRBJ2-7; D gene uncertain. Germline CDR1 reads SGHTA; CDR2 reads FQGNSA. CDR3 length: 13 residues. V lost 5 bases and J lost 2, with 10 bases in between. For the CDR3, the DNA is TGTGCCAGCAGCCAACTCCACCCCTACGAGCAGTACTTC. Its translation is CASSQLHPYEQYF. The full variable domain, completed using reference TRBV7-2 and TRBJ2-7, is GAGVSQSPSNKVTEKGKDVELRCDPISGHTALYWYRQSLGQGLEFLIYFQGNSAPDKSGLPSDRFSAERTGGSVSTLTIQRTQQEDSAVYLCASSQLHPYEQYFGPGTRLTVT.

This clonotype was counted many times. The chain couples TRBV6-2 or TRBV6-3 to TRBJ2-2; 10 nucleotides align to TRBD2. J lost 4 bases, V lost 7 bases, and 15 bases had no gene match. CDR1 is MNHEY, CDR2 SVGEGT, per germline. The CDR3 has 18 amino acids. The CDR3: CASTDGLAGARGTGELFF. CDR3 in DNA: TGTGCCAGCACCGACGGGCTAGCGGGGGCGAGGGGCACCGGGGAGCTGTTTTTT.